This T cell receptor beta chain was captured in a study of early T cells in non-severe SARS-CoV-2 infection. Germline V CDR1 and CDR2: SQVTM, ANQGSEA. V lost 6 bases and J 8 bases, leaving 11 bases between the germline ends. The CDR3 is 11 amino acids. In its sample, this clonotype was seen a few times. Molecules of cDNA were individually given unique molecular identifiers that were attached to them. TCRdb recomputed calls from the 5' RACE reads with MiXCR, one row per CDR3 protein. The sample shows about 59,000 distinct CDR3 sequences, less than 15% of them seen only once. This material consisted of whole blood, taken at baseline. The chain links TRBV29-1 to TRBJ2-1, with D possibly matching TRBD2 (5 bases). The TCR comes from an adult who was a healthcare worker with PCR-confirmed SARS-CoV-2 infection or an uninfected control (not recorded which). CDR3 region: CSVDWGDEQFF. The CDR3 DNA is TGCAGCGTCGACTGGGGAGATGAGCAGTTCTTC.